The rows below give T cell receptor beta chains drawn from one sample of a study of T cell repertoires in ileal Crohn's disease. This table comes from immunoSEQ multiplex PCR, and its TCRdb copy is limited to in-frame clones, with some not included. This sample yields about 7,200 clones, of which around four fifths are seen a single time; about a tenth belongs to the top ten. Sample: ileal tissue. Every receptor here comes from an adult with Crohn's disease. Both conserved end residues are part of each CDR3. A D gene is named only where the DNA matches it firmly. Not every row has a clone size; where given, it reads once, few, many or a size class.

>.|16|TRBD2|TRBJ2-7|TRBV11-2
TGTGCCAGCAGTAGTTCATCGGGACTAGCGGGGGGCGAGCAGTACTTC
CASSSSSGLAGGEQYF
>.|14|.|TRBJ2-7|TRBV6-6
TGTGCCAGCAGTTACGAAGGGAACTCCTACGAGCAGTACTTC
CASSYEGNSYEQYF
>.|12|.|TRBJ1-1|TRBV29-1
TGCAGCGGGGGCGGCAGGGGAGCTGAAGCTTTCTTT
CSGGGRGAEAFF
>.|15|TRBD1|TRBJ1-6|TRBV25-1
TGTGCCAGCAGTGTTGGAGACAGGGATAATTCACCCCTCCACTTT
CASSVGDRDNSPLHF
>.|16|.|TRBJ2-6|TRBV19
TGTGCCAGTAGTACGAGGACGGGCTCTGGGGCCAACGTCCTGACTTTC
CASSTRTGSGANVLTF
>.|16|.|TRBJ1-3|TRBV5-6
TGTGCCAGCAGCTTGGGGTTCAGGGGATCTGGAAACACCATATATTTT
CASSLGFRGSGNTIYF
>few|16|.|TRBJ1-5|TRBV5-4
TGTGCCAGCAGCAAGGGCGGGCAGAATAGCAATCAGCCCCAGCATTTT
CASSKGGQNSNQPQHF
>.|14|.|TRBJ1-1|TRBV6-1
TGTGCCAGCAGTGAAGCCCCAGGGTCCACTGAAGCTTTCTTT
CASSEAPGSTEAFF
>.|13|.|TRBJ2-7|TRBV5-4
TGTGCCAGCAGCTTTACCGTTGGCTACGAGCAGTACTTC
CASSFTVGYEQYF
>.|14|.|TRBJ1-1|TRBV15
TGTGCCACCAGCAGGGACAGACGGAACACTGAAGCTTTCTTT
CATSRDRRNTEAFF
>.|14|.|TRBJ1-1|TRBV11-2
TGTGCCAGCAGCCCTAACGGGGGGCCCTCGGGAGCTTTCTTT
CASSPNGGPSGAFF
>.|16|TRBD2|TRBJ2-1|TRBV4-2
TGTGCCAGCAGCCAAGGACTAGCGGGGGCCTGGAATGAGCAGTTCTTC
CASSQGLAGAWNEQFF
>.|13|.|TRBJ1-6|TRBV30
TGTGCCGGCCAGACAGTGTATAATTCACCCCTCCACTTT
CAGQTVYNSPLHF
>.|14|TRBD1|TRBJ1-5|TRBV11-2
TGTGCCAGCAGCCTCGGACAGGGTGTTTGGCCCCAGCATTTT
CASSLGQGVWPQHF
>once|13|.|TRBJ1-5|TRBV19
TGTGCCAGTAGCGGGGACGTCAATCAGCCCCAGCATTTT
CASSGDVNQPQHF
>.|14|.|TRBJ2-3|TRBV30
TGTGCCTGGGTTAGCGGTATTAGCACAGATACGCAGTATTTT
CAWVSGISTDTQYF
>.|12|.|TRBJ1-2|TRBV13
TGTGCCAGCAGCACGGGACACTCGGGCTACACCTTC
CASSTGHSGYTF
>few|13|.|TRBJ2-1|TRBV11-2
TGTGCCAGCAGCTTAGGACAGTCCAATGAGCAGTTCTTC
CASSLGQSNEQFF
>.|16|TRBD2|TRBJ2-1|TRBV4-1
TGCGCCAGCAGCCAACCGGGACTAGCGGGAAACAATGAGCAGTTCTTC
CASSQPGLAGNNEQFF
>.|16|.|TRBJ2-3|TRBV11-2
TGTGCCAGCAGGGGACCCTTCGGGGGGCGCACAGATACGCAGTATTTT
CASRGPFGGRTDTQYF
>.|14|.|TRBJ2-4|TRBV11-2
TGTGCCAGCAGCTTAGACGGAGGGCGAAACATTCAGTACTTC
CASSLDGGRNIQYF
>.|13|.|TRBJ1-1|TRBV6-1
TGTGCCAGCGTGCGGACACTATACACTGAAGCTTTCTTT
CASVRTLYTEAFF